This TCR beta chain is drawn from a study of chemoradiotherapy in HPV16-positive cancers. Here immunoSEQ multiplex PCR was the method, and the copy in TCRdb shows in-frame clones only, minus some. Among just under 5,000 clones listed, 90% to 95% were seen once. The V end was cut by 4 bases, the J end by 4 bases, with 2 bases between. The germline V gene has CDR1 MGHRA and CDR2 YSYEKL. This CDR3 is built from 11 residues. The TCR sequence derives from a human donor with HPV-associated anogenital cancer. Sequencing used tumor tissue, obtained from a patient who underwent chemoradiotherapy. This chain connects TRBV4-1 to TRBJ2-1; D uncertain. As DNA, the CDR3 is TGCGCCAGCAGCCTGTACAATGAGCAGTTCTTC. This encodes CASSLYNEQFF.